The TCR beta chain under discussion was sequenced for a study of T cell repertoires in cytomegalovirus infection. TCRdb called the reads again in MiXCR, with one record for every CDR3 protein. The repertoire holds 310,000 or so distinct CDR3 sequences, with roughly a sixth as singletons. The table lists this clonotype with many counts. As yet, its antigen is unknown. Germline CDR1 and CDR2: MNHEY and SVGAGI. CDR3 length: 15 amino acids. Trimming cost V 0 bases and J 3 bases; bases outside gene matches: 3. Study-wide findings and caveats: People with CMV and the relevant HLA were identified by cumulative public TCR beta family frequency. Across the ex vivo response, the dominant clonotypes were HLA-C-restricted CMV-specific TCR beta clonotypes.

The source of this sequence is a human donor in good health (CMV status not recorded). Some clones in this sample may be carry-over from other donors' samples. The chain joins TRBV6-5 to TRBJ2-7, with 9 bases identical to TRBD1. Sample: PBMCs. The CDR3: CASSYSTGGVYEQYF. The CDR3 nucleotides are TGTGCCAGCAGTTACTCGACAGGGGGAGTCTACGAGCAGTACTTC.